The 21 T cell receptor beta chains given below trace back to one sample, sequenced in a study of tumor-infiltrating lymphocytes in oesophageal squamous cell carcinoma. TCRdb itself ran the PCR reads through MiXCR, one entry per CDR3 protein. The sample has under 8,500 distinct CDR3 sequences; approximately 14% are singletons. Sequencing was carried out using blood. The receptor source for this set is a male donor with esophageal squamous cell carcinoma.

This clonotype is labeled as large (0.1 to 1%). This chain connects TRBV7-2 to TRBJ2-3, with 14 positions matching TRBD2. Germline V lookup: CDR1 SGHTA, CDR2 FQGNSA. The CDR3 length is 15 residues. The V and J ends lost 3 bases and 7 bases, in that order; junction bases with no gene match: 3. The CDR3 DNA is TGTGCCAGCAGCTTTGGACTAGCGGGGGGAAATACGCAGTATTTT. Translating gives CASSFGLAGGNTQYF. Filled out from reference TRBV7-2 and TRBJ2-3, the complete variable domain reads GAGVSQSPSNKVTEKGKDVELRCDPISGHTALYWYRQSLGQGLEFLIYFQGNSAPDKSGLPSDRFSAERTGGSVSTLTIQRTQQEDSAVYLCASSFGLAGGNTQYFGPGTRLTVL.

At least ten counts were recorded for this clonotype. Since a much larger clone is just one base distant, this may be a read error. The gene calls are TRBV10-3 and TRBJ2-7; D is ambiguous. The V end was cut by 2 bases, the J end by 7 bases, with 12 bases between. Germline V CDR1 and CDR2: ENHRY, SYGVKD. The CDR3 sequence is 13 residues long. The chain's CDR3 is CAISEGAVNEQYF. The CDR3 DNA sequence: TGTGCCATCAGTGAGGGAGCAGTGAATGAGCAGTACTTC.

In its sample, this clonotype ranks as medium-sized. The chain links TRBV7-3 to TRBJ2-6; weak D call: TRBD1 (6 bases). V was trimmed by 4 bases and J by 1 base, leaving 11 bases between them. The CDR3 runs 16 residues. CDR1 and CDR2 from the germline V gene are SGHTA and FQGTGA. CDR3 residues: CASSSNRGSGANVLTF. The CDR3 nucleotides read TGTGCCAGCAGCTCAAATAGGGGGTCTGGGGCCAACGTCCTGACTTTC.

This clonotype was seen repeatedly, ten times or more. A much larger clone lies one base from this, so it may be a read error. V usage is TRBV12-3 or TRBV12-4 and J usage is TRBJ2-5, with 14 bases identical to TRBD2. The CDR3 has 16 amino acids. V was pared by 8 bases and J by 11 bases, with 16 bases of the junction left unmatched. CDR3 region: CASGPPGLAGVGEQYF. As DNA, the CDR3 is TGTGCCAGCGGTCCTCCGGGACTAGCGGGAGTGGGTGAGCAGTACTTC.

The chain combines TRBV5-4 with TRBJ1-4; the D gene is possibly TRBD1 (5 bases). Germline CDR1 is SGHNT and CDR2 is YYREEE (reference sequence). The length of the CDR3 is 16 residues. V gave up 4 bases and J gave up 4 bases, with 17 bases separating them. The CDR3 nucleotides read TGTGCCAGCAGCCAGGGAATCACAGCAAATAATGAAAAACTGTTTTTT. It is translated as CASSQGITANNEKLFF.

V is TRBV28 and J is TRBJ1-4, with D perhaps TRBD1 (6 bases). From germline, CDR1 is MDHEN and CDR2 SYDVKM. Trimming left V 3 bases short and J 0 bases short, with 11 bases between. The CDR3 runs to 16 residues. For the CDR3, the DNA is TGTGCCAGCAGTTTCGTGGGGGGCACAACTAATGAAAAACTGTTTTTT. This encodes CASSFVGGTTNEKLFF.

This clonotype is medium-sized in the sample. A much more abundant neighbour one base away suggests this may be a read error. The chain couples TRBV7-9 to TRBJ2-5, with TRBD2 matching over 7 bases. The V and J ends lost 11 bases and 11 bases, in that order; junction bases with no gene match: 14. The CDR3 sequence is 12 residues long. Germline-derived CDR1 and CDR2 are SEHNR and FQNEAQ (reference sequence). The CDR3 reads CAGTGGFNEQYF. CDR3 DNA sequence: TGTGCCGGTACCGGGGGGTTCAATGAGCAGTACTTC.

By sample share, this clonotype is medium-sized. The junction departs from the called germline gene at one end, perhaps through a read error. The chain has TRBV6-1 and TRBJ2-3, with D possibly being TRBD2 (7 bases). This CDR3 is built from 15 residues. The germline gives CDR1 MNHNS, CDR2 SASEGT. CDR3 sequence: CASREAGTRTDTQYF. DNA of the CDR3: TGTGCCAGCAGAGAAGCGGGGACACGCACAGATACGCAGTATTTT.

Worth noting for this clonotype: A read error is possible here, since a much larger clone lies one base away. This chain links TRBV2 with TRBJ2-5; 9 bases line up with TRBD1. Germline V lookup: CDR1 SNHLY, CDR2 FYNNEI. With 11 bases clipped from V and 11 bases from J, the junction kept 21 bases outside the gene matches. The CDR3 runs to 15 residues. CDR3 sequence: CACMGSGGQGQMQYF. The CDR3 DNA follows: TGTGCCTGCATGGGCAGTGGGGGACAGGGACAAATGCAGTACTTC.

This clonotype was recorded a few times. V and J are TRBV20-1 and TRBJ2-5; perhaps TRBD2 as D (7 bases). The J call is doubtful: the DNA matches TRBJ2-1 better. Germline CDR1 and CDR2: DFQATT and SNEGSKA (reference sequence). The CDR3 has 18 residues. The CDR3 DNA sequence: TGCAGTGCTAGAGACCCCCGTGTAGGCGGGGGCCACGTCAATGAGCAGTTCTTC. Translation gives CSARDPRVGGGHVNEQFF.

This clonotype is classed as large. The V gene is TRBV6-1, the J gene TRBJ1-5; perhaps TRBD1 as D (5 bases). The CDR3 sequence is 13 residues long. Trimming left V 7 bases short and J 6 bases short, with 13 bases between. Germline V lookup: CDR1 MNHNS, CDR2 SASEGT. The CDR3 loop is CASKKEGTQPQHF. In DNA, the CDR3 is TGTGCCAGCAAAAAGGAAGGGACTCAGCCCCAGCATTTT.

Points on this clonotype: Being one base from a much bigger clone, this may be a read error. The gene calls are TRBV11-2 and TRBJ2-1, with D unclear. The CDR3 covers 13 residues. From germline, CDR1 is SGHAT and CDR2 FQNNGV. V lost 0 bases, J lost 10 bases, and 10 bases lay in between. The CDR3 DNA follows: TGTGCCAGCAGCTTAGATCTGGGATACGAGCAGTTCTTC. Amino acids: CASSLDLGYEQFF.

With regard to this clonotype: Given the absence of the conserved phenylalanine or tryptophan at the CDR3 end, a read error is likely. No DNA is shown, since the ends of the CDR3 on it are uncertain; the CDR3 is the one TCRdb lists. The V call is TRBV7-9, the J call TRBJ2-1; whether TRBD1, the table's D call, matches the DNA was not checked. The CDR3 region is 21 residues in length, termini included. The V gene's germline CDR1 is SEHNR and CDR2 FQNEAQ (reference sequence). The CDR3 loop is CASLRPFITGGRRDYGYTFGS.

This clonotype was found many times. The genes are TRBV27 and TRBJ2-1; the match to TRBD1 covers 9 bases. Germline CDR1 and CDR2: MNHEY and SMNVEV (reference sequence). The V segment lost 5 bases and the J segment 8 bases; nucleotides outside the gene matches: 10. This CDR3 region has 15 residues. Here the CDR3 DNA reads TGTGCCAGCAGTCGGGACAGGGTTTACTTGGATGAGCAGTTCTTC. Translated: CASSRDRVYLDEQFF.

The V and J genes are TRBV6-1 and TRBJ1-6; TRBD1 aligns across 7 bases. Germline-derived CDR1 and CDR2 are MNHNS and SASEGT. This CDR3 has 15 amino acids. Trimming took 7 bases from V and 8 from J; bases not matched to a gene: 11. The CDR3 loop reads CASIRDRDRYSPLHF. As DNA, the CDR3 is TGTGCCAGCATTCGCGACAGGGACCGATATTCACCCCTCCACTTT.

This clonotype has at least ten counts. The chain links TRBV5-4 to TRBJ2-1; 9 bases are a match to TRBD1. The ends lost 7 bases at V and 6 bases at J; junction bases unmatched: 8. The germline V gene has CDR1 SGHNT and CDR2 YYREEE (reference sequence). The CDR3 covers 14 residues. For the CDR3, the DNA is TGTGCCAGCGCAGGGACAGGGTATCCCAATGAGCAGTTCTTC. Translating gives CASAGTGYPNEQFF.

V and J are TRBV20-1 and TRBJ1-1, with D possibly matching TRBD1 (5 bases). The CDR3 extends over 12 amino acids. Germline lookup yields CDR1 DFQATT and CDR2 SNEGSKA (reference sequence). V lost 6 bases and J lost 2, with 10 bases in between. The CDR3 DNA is TGCAGTGCGGGGCGGGGTAACACTGAAGCTTTCTTT. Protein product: CSAGRGNTEAFF.

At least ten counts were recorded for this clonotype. CDR3 coding DNA: TGTGCCAGCAGCCAGACAGGGTTTGAGGAAAAACTGTTTTTT. Its protein is CASSQTGFEEKLFF. The chain is built from TRBV28 and TRBJ1-4; TRBD1 aligns across 7 bases. The CDR3 loop spans 14 amino acids. Germline CDR1 MDHEN, CDR2 SYDVKM. The V gene end was trimmed by 6 bases and the J gene end by 8 bases; junction bases not matched to a gene: 9.

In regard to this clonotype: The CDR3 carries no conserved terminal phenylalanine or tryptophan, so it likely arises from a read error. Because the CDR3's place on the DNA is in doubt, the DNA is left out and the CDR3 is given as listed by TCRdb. The CDR3 spells CASSDWGQ. The rearrangement links TRBV6-1 to TRBJ1-1; the DNA was not compared with TRBD1, the D call given in the table. The CDR3 spans 8 amino acids, including both terminal residues. Germline V gene lookup returns CDR1 MNHNS and CDR2 SASEGT.

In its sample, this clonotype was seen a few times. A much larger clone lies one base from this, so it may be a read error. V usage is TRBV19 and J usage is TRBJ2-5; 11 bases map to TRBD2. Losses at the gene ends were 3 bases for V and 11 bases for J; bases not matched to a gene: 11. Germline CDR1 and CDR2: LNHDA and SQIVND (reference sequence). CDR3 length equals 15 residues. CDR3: CASSIYSGGANEQYF. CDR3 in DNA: TGTGCCAGTAGTATCTATAGCGGGGGGGCCAATGAGCAGTACTTC.

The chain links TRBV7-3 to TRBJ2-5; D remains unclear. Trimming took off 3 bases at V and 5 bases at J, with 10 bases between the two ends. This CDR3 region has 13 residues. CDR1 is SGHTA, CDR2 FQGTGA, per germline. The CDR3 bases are TGTGCCAGCAGCTTTACGATTGCGGAGACCCAGTACTTC. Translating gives CASSFTIAETQYF.